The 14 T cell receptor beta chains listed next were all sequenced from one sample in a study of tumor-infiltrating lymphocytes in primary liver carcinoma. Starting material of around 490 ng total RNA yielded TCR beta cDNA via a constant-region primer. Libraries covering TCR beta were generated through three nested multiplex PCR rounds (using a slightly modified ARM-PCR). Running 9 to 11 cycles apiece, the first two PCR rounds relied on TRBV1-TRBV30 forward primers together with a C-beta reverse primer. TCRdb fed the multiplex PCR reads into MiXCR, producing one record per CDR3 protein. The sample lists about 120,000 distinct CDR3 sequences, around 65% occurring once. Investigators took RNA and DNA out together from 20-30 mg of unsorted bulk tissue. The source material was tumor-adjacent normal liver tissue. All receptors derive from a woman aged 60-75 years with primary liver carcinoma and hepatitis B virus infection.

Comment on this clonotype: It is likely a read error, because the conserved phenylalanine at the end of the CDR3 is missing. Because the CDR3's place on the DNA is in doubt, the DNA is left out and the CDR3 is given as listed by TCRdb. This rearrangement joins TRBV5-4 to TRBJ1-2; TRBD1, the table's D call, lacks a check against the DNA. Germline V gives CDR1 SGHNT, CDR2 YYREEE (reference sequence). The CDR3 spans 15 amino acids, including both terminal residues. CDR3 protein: CASSSRTGDNYGYTL.

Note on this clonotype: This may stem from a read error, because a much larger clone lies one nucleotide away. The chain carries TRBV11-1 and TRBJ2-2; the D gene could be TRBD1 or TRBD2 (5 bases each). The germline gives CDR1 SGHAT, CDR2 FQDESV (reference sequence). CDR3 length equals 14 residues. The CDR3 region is CASNHTTDTGELFF. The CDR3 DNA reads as TGTGCCAGCAACCATACTACGGACACCGGGGAGTTGTTTTTT.

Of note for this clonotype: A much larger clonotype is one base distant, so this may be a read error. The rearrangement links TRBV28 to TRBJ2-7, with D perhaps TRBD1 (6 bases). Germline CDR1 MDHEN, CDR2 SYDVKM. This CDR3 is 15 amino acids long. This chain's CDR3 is CANSLSAGVSYEQYF. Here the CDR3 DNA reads TGTGCCAACAGTTTATCGGCAGGGGTCTCCTACGAGCAGTACTTC.

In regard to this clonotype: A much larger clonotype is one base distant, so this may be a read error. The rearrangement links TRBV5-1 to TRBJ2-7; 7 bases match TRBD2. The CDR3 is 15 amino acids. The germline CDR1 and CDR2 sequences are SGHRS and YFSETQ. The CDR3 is CAISSSGASSYEQYF. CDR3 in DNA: TGCGCCATCAGCTCGAGCGGGGCGAGCTCCTACGAGCAGTACTTC.

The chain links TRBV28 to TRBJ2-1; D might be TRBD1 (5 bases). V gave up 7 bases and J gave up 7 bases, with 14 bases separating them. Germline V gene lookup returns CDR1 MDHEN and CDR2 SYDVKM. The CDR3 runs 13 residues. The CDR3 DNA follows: TGTGCCAGCATTCTGCGACAGAAGAATGAGCAGTTCTTC. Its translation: CASILRQKNEQFF.

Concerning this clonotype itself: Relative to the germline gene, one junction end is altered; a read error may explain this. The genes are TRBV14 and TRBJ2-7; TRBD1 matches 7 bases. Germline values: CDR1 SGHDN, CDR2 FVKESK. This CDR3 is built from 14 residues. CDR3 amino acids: CAGRPGQNSYEQYF. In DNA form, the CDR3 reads TGCGCCGGCCGACCGGGACAGAACTCCTACGAGCAGTACTTC.

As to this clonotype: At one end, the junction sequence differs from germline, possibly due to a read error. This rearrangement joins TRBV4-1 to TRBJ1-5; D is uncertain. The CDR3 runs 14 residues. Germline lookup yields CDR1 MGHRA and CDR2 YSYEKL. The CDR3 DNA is TGCGCCAGCAACCACCAAGAGAACAATCAGCTCCAGCATTTT. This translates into CASNHQENNQLQHF.

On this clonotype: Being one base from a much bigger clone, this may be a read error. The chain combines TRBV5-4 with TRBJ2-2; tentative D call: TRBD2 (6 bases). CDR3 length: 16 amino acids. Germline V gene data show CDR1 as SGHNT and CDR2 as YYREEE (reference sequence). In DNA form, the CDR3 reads TGTGCCAGCAGCCTGGGACCGGAAGGGAGCGCCGGGGGGCTGTTTTTT. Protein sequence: CASSLGPEGSAGGLFF.

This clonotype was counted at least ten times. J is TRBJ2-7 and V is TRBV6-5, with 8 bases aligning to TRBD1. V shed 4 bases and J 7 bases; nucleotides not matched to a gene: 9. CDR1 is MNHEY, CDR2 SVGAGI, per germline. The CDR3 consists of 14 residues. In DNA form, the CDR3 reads TGTGCCAGCAGTTTGGGGACAGGCCAGAGGGAGCAGTACTTC. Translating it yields CASSLGTGQREQYF.

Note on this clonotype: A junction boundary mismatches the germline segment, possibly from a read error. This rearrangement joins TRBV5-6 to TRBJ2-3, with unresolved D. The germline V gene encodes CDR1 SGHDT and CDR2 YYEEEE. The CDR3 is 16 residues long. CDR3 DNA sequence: TGTGACAGCATCTTGTTAGGCACCTCTAGCACAGATACGCAGTATTTT. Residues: CDSILLGTSSTDTQYF. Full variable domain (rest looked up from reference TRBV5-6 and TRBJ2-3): DAGVTQSPTHLIKTRGQQVTLRCSPKSGHDTVSWYQQALGQGPQFIFQYYEEEERQRGNFPDRFSGHQFPNYSSELNVNALLLGDSALYLCDSILLGTSSTDTQYFGPGTRLTVL.

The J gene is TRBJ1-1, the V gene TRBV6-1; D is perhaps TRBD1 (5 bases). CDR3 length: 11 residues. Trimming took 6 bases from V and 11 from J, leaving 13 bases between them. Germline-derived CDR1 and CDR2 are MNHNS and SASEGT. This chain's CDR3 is CASSVRGLAFF. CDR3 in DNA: TGTGCCAGCAGCGTTAGGGGTCTCGCTTTCTTT.

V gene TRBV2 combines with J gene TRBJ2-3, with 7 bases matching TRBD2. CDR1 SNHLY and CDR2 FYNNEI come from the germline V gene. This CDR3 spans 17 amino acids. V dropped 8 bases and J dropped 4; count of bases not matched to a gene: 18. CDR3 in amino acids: CASVKGGIAGHSDTQYF. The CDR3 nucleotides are TGTGCCAGCGTAAAAGGCGGCATAGCGGGCCACTCAGATACGCAGTATTTT.

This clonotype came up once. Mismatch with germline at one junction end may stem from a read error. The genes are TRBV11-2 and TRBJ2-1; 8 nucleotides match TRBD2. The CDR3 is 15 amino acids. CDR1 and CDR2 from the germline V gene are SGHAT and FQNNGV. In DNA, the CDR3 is TGTGCTAGCATCTTAGGAACTAGCGGTTACAATGAGCAGTTCTTC. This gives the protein CASILGTSGYNEQFF.

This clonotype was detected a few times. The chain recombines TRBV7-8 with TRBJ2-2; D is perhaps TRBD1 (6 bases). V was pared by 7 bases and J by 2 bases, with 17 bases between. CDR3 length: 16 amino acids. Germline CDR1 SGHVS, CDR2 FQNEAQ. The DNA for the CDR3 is TGTGCCAGCAACACCAGGACGGGACATAACACCGGGGAGCTGTTTTTT. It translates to CASNTRTGHNTGELFF.